Described below is a single T cell receptor (beta chain) sequence and its context. This record belongs to a study of T cell responses to AZD1222 COVID-19 vaccine. CDR1 is GTSNPN and CDR2 is SVGIG in the germline V gene (reference sequence). This CDR3 region has 13 residues. V lost 1 base, J lost 7 bases, and 10 bases lay in between. Only in-frame clones appear in the TCRdb table, and some are missing; sequencing was by immunoSEQ multiplex PCR. The table lists 120,000 to 150,000 clones, approximately 90% of them singletons. The chain joins TRBV30 to TRBJ1-4; possible D gene TRBD1, 5 bases. This TCR came from an adult in good health. The source material was peripheral blood, sampled on day 0 of AZD1222 vaccination. CDR3 nucleotide sequence: TGTGCCTGGAGTGGTCAGGGCGGTGAAAAACTGTTTTTT. Translating it yields CAWSGQGGEKLFF.